The rows below give T cell receptor beta chains drawn from one sample of a study of shared clonotypes between healthy human individuals. This table comes from immunoSEQ multiplex PCR, and its TCRdb copy is limited to in-frame clones, with some not included. The sample has 2 million to 3 million clones, approximately 93% seen once. Specimen: naive CD4+ T cells from PBMCs. The receptors here all came from a man aged 18-30 years in good health. Some clones in this sample may be carry-over from other donors' samples. The CDR3 runs from the conserved cysteine through the conserved F or W. The D gene is left open where the match is weak. Clone size, where shown, is once, few, many, or a class for clones that have expanded.

D,V,length,size,J,CDR3,DNA
NA,TRBV21-1,16,NA,TRBJ2-5,CASSKTGTGGQETQYF,TGTGCCAGCAGCAAAACCGGGACAGGGGGCCAAGAGACCCAGTACTTC
NA,TRBV15,15,NA,TRBJ2-5,CATRKGSGGEETQYF,TGTGCCACCAGGAAGGGATCTGGGGGCGAAGAGACCCAGTACTTC
NA,TRBV28,14,NA,TRBJ2-2,CASSPSGSPGELFF,TGTGCCAGCAGCCCCAGCGGTAGCCCCGGGGAGCTGTTTTTT
TRBD1,TRBV27,16,NA,TRBJ1-2,CASSSPPGQGFYGYTF,TGTGCCAGCAGTTCGCCCCCGGGACAGGGTTTCTATGGCTACACCTTC
TRBD1,TRBV5-1,15,NA,TRBJ1-2,CASSNSGQGPNGYTF,TGCGCCAGCAGCAATTCGGGACAGGGTCCCAATGGCTACACCTTC
TRBD2,TRBV2,16,NA,TRBJ2-5,CASGGGLAGGTETQYF,TGTGCCAGCGGGGGGGGACTAGCGGGAGGTACTGAGACCCAGTACTTC
TRBD2,TRBV19,19,NA,TRBJ2-6,CASSGTSGRSFSGANVLTF,TGTGCCAGTAGTGGGACTAGCGGGAGGTCCTTTTCTGGGGCCAACGTCCTGACTTTC
TRBD1,TRBV30,13,NA,TRBJ2-7,CAWSPDRTYEQYF,TGTGCCTGGAGTCCGGACAGGACCTACGAGCAGTACTTC
TRBD1,TRBV6-4,13,NA,TRBJ2-1,CASSSGQGNEQFF,TGTGCCAGCAGTTCGGGACAGGGAAATGAGCAGTTCTTC
NA,TRBV5-1,16,NA,TRBJ2-7,CASSSQGWTSGSEQYF,TGCGCCAGCAGCTCACAAGGTTGGACCTCGGGGTCCGAGCAGTACTTC
NA,TRBV27,15,NA,TRBJ2-1,CASSLSLNLHNEQFF,TGTGCCAGCAGTTTAAGTCTGAATCTTCATAATGAGCAGTTCTTC
TRBD2,TRBV6-6,14,once,TRBJ2-7,CASREREASYEQYF,TGTGCCAGCCGGGAGCGGGAGGCCTCCTACGAGCAGTACTTC
TRBD1,TRBV2,14,once,TRBJ2-7,CASSRTGGVYEQYF,TGTGCCAGCAGCCGGACAGGGGGCGTTTACGAGCAGTACTTC
NA,TRBV11-2,12,NA,TRBJ2-7,CASSQGPSEQYF,TGTGCCAGCAGTCAGGGTCCTAGCGAGCAGTACTTC
NA,TRBV5-1,12,few,TRBJ2-2,CASSFGTGELFF,TGCGCCAGCAGTTTCGGGACCGGGGAGCTGTTTTTT
NA,TRBV6-5,14,once,TRBJ2-7,CASSTLGGPYEQYF,TGTGCCAGCAGCACCCTCGGTGGGCCCTACGAGCAGTACTTC
NA,TRBV2,14,NA,TRBJ2-2,CASSSVEYSGELFF,TGTGCCAGCAGTTCCGTTGAGTACTCCGGGGAGCTGTTTTTT
NA,TRBV5-1,12,NA,TRBJ2-1,CASSFTNNEQFF,TGCGCCAGCAGCTTCACTAACAATGAGCAGTTCTTC
NA,TRBV10-3,15,few,TRBJ2-3,CANTPELTSTDTQYF,TGTGCCAACACGCCAGAACTGACTAGCACAGATACGCAGTATTTT
NA,TRBV7-9,14,NA,TRBJ2-5,CASSLYGRPETQYF,TGTGCCAGCAGCTTATATGGCCGACCCGAGACCCAGTACTTC
TRBD1,TRBV28,15,NA,TRBJ1-1,CASRPTGGAVTEAFF,TGTGCCAGCAGGCCGACAGGGGGGGCAGTCACTGAAGCTTTCTTT
TRBD1,TRBV18,14,once,TRBJ2-4,CASSRQGQGDIQYF,TGTGCCAGCTCGCGACAAGGACAGGGGGACATTCAGTACTTC
TRBD2,TRBV27,15,NA,TRBJ2-3,CASSLRREGTDTQYF,TGTGCCAGCAGCCTCCGCCGGGAGGGCACAGATACGCAGTATTTT
TRBD1,TRBV2,16,NA,TRBJ2-7,CASSTPWDRDSYEQYF,TGTGCCAGCAGCACCCCCTGGGACAGGGACTCCTACGAGCAGTACTTC
NA,TRBV18,17,NA,TRBJ1-3,CASSRKWDASSGNTIYF,TGTGCCAGCTCGCGGAAATGGGACGCAAGCTCTGGAAACACCATATATTTT
NA,TRBV6-6,15,once,TRBJ1-2,CASIISGVGDYGYTF,TGTGCCAGCATCATAAGTGGGGTAGGCGACTATGGCTACACCTTC
NA,TRBV21-1,13,NA,TRBJ2-3,CASSTLKTDTQYF,TGTGCCAGCAGCACTCTAAAGACAGATACGCAGTATTTT
NA,TRBV11-1,17,NA,TRBJ1-2,CASSLKLTPPVGYGYTF,TGTGCCAGCAGCTTAAAACTAACCCCGCCGGTAGGCTATGGCTACACCTTC
NA,TRBV28,14,NA,TRBJ1-2,CASSLSLNRYGYTF,TGTGCCAGCAGTTTATCCCTGAACCGCTATGGCTACACCTTC
NA,TRBV7-2,13,NA,TRBJ2-7,CASTYSNSYEQYF,TGTGCCAGCACCTACAGCAACTCCTACGAGCAGTACTTC
NA,TRBV28,15,NA,TRBJ2-7,CASNSQGGRAYEQYF,TGTGCCAGCAACTCTCAAGGGGGAAGAGCCTACGAGCAGTACTTC
NA,TRBV14,13,few,TRBJ1-1,CASSQGRAGKTFF,TGTGCCAGCAGCCAGGGTAGGGCAGGGAAGACTTTCTTT
NA,TRBV7-2,15,NA,TRBJ2-7,CASSLELQTNYEQYF,TGTGCCAGCAGCTTAGAACTCCAAACGAATTACGAGCAGTACTTC
TRBD1,TRBV7-8,14,NA,TRBJ1-1,CASSLRSGGTEAFF,TGTGCCAGCAGCTTACGCTCAGGGGGCACTGAAGCTTTCTTT
NA,TRBV7-6,14,NA,TRBJ1-3,CASSGISSGNTIYF,TGTGCCAGCAGCGGTATCAGCTCTGGAAACACCATATATTTT
TRBD2,TRBV7-2,15,once,TRBJ2-1,CASSLTSGSRGEQFF,TGTGCCAGCAGCTTAACTAGCGGGAGTCGGGGTGAGCAGTTCTTC
TRBD1,TRBV6-8,18,NA,TRBJ2-1,CASSYPKTRDRDHNEQFF,TGTGCCAGCAGTTACCCTAAAACCCGGGACAGGGACCACAATGAGCAGTTCTTC
NA,TRBV29-1,13,NA,TRBJ2-1,CSVEGTFANEQFF,TGCAGCGTTGAAGGGACTTTTGCGAATGAGCAGTTCTTC
NA,TRBV5-5,12,NA,TRBJ2-1,CASSVSLYEQFF,TGTGCCAGCAGCGTTAGCTTGTATGAGCAGTTCTTC
TRBD2,TRBV2,16,NA,TRBJ2-1,CASSRSAGGAYNEQFF,TGTGCCAGCAGTCGATCTGCGGGAGGGGCCTACAATGAGCAGTTCTTC
NA,TRBV5-1,14,NA,TRBJ1-3,CASSRVGEGSTIYF,TGCGCCAGCAGCCGAGTTGGAGAAGGCAGCACCATATATTTT